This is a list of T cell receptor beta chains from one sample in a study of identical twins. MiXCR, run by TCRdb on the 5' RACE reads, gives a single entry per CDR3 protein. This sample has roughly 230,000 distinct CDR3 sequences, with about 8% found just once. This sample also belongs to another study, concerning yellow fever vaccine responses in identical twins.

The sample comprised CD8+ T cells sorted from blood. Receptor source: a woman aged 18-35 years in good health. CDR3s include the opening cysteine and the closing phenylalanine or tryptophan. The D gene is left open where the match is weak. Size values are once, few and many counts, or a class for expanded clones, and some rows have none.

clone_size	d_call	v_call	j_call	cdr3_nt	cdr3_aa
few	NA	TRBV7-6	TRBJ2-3	TGTGCCAGCAGCTTCACGCAAGATACGCAGTATTTT	CASSFTQDTQYF
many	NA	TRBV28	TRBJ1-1	TGTGCCAGCAGTTCGACCCAGGGGAATGAAGCTTTCTTT	CASSSTQGNEAFF
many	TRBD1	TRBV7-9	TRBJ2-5	TGTGCCAGCAGCTTAATCCCGACAGGGGGGGAGACCCAGTACTTC	CASSLIPTGGETQYF
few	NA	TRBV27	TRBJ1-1	TGTGCCAGCAGTTTAATCGGGCGGGAAGCTTTCTTT	CASSLIGREAFF
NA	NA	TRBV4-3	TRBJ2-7	TGCGCCAGCAGCCAAGATTTCGGAGGTTACGAGCAGTACTTC	CASSQDFGGYEQYF
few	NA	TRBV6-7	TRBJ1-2	TGTGCCAGCAGTTACAGGGACGCAACTAACTATGGCTACACCTTC	CASSYRDATNYGYTF
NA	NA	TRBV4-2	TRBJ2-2	TGTGCCAGCAGCCCAAATCCGGGACTTCCCGGGGAGCTGTTTTTT	CASSPNPGLPGELFF
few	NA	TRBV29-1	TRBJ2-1	TGCAGCGTGGGCGGGGAAAACAATGAGCAGTTCTTC	CSVGGENNEQFF
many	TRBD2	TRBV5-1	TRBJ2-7	TGCGCCAGCAGCTTGGCCTCTAGCGGCTCCTACGAGCAGTACTTC	CASSLASSGSYEQYF
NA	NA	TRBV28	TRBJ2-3	TGTGCCAGCAGTTTATTTTCGCGAACAGATACGCAGTATTTT	CASSLFSRTDTQYF
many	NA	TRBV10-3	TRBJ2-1	TGTGCCATCAGTGAGTCGAGACAGGTTCTTAGCGATGAGCAGTTCTTC	CAISESRQVLSDEQFF
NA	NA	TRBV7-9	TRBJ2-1	TGTGCCAGCAGCTTAGCGCATTGGGAAGAAGGCAATGAGCAGTTCTTC	CASSLAHWEEGNEQFF
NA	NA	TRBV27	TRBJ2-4	TGTGCCAGCAGTCAGAGACCGGGTGGACAGAACATTCAGTACTTC	CASSQRPGGQNIQYF
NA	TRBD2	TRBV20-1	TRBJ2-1	TGCAGTGCCATCAGCGGGGGGCCGAGCTCCTACAATGAGCAGTTCTTC	CSAISGGPSSYNEQFF
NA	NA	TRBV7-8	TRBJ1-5	TGTGCCAGCAGCTTAGAGGGGCTCCTACATAGCAATCAGCCCCAGCATTTT	CASSLEGLLHSNQPQHF
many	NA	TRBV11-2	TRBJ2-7	TGTGCCAGCAGCTTCGGAGTCTCCTACGAGCAGTACTTC	CASSFGVSYEQYF
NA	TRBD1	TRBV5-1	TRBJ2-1	TGCGCCAGCAGCTCACGACAGGGGGGGAATGAGCAGTTCTTC	CASSSRQGGNEQFF
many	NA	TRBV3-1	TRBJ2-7	TGTGCCAGCAGCCAAGATCTCCACGAGCAGTACTTC	CASSQDLHEQYF
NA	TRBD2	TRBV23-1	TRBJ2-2	TGCGCCAGGATAGACGCGGGGGCGAACACCGGGGAGCTGTTTTTT	CARIDAGANTGELFF
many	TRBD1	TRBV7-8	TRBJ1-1	TGTGCCAGCAGCTCCCACAGGGGGCTGGGCACTGAAGCTTTCTTT	CASSSHRGLGTEAFF
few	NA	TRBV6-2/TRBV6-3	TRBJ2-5	TGTGCCAGCAGTATGGCCGGAGGGTATCGGGAGACCCAGTACTTC	CASSMAGGYRETQYF
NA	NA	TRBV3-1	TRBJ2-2	TGTGCCAGCAGCCCGGGGTCCCCCCTTGCCGGGGAGCTGTTTTTT	CASSPGSPLAGELFF
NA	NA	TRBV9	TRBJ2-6	TGTGCCAGCAGCCCCACGGGGTTCGGGGCCAACGTCCTGACTTTC	CASSPTGFGANVLTF
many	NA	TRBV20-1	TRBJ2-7	TGCAGTGCTAGAGATAGCCAGGTTGACTACGAGCAGTACTTC	CSARDSQVDYEQYF
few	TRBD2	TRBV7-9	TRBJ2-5	TGTGCCAGCAGCTTAGTGGGACTAGAGGACCAAGAGACCCAGTACTTC	CASSLVGLEDQETQYF
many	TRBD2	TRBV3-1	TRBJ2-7	TGTGCCAGCAGCCAAGAGGGACTAACCTACGAGCAGTACTTC	CASSQEGLTYEQYF
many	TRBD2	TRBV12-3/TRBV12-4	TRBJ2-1	TGTGCCAGCAGCCCCGGACTAGATTTTCACAATGAGCAGTTCTTC	CASSPGLDFHNEQFF
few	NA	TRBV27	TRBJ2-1	TGTGCCAGCAGTAAGCGCAATGAGCAGTTCTTC	CASSKRNEQFF
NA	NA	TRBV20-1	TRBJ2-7	TGCAGTGCTAGAGATCGGTTCGGGGGTTACGAGCAGTACTTC	CSARDRFGGYEQYF
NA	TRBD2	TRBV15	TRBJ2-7	TGTGCCACCAGCACCACATGGATAGCGGGGGTAGAGTACGAGCAGTACTTC	CATSTTWIAGVEYEQYF
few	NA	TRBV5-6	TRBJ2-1	TGTGCCAGCAGCCACGAGAGGGGGGCGTCCTACAATGAGCAGTTCTTC	CASSHERGASYNEQFF
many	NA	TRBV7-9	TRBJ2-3	TGTGCCAGCAGCTTATCGTCGGTGGGCGGGGATACGCAGTATTTT	CASSLSSVGGDTQYF
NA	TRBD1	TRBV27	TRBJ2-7	TGTGCCAGCAGTCTGAACTCCGGGGACAGGGCATATGAGCAGTACTTC	CASSLNSGDRAYEQYF
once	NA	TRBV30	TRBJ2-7	TGTGCCTGGAGTCCCCCGATCGCCTACGAGCAGTACTTC	CAWSPPIAYEQYF
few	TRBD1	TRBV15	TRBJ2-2	TGTGCCACCAGCAGAGCCCCGGGACAGACGAACACCGGGGAGCTGTTTTTT	CATSRAPGQTNTGELFF
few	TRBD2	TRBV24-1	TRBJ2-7	TGTGCCACCAGTGATCCCTCGGACGGGACTAACGAGCAGTACTTC	CATSDPSDGTNEQYF
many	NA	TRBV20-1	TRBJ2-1	TGCAGTGCTAGAGCCCAGGATCCCTACAATGAGCAGTTCTTC	CSARAQDPYNEQFF
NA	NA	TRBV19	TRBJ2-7	TGTGCCAGCACGGACCAGGGTAGGAGCTCCTACGAGCAGTACTTC	CASTDQGRSSYEQYF
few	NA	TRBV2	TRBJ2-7	TGTGCCAGCTACGGGGGCGTCGAGCAGTACTTC	CASYGGVEQYF
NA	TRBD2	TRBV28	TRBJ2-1	TGTGCCAGCAGTCCCCGTTTAGCGGGGGCCAATGAGCAGTTCTTC	CASSPRLAGANEQFF
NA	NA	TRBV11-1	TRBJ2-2	TGTGCCAGCAGCTACCCTTTCCCCGTGCGGGAACCCACCGGGGAGCTGTTTTTT	CASSYPFPVREPTGELFF
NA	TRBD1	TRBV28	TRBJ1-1	TGTGCCAGCAGTTACAGGGGGCTCAACACTGAAGCTTTCTTT	CASSYRGLNTEAFF
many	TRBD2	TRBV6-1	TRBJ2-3	TGTGCCAGCAGTGACCTAGCGGGAGGGCTTGATACGCAGTATTTT	CASSDLAGGLDTQYF
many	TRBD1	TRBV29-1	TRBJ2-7	TGCAGCGTTGTGACAGGGAATGGGTACGAGCAGTACTTC	CSVVTGNGYEQYF
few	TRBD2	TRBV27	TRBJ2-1	TGTGCCAGCGGACTAGCGGCTAACTACAATGAGCAGTTCTTC	CASGLAANYNEQFF
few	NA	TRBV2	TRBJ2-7	TGTGCCAGCAGGGATCGTTTCCACGAGCAGTACTTC	CASRDRFHEQYF
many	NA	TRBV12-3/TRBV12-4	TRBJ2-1	TGTGCCAGCAGATTAGACAGAACCTCCTACAATGAGCAGTTCTTC	CASRLDRTSYNEQFF
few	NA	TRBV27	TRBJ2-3	TGTGCCAGCAGGGCAGGGGATTGGGCAGATACGCAGTATTTT	CASRAGDWADTQYF
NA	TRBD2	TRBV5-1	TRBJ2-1	TGCGCCAGCAGCTTGGCCGGGGGGAGTCACAATGAGCAGTTCTTC	CASSLAGGSHNEQFF